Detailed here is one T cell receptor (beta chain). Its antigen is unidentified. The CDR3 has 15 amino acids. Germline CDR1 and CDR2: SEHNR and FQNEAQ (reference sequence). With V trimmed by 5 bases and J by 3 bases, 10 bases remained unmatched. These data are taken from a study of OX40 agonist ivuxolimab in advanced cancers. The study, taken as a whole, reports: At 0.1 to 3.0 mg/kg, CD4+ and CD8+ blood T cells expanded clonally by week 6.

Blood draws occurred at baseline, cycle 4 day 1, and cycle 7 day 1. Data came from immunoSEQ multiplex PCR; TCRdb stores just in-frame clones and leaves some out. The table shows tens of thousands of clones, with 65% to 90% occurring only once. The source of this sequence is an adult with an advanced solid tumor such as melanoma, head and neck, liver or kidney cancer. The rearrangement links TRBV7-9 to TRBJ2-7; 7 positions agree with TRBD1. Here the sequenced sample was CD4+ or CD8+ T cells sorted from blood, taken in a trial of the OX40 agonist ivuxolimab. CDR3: CASSGRQGRYYEQYF. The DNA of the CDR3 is TGTGCCAGCAGCGGACGACAGGGAAGATACTACGAGCAGTACTTC.